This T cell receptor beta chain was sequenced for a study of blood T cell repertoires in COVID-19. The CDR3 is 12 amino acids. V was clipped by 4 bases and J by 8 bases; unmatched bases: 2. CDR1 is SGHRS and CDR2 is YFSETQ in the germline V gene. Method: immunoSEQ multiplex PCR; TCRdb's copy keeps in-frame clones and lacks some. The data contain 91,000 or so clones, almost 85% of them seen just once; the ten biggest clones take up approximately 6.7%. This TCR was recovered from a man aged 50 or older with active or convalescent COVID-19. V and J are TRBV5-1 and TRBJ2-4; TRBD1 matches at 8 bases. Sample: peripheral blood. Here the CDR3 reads CASSAGQDIQYF. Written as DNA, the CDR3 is TGCGCCAGCAGCGCGGGACAGGACATTCAGTACTTC.